This T cell receptor (beta chain) appears in the sequencing data of a study of T cell responses to AZD1222 COVID-19 vaccine. Study-wide results and caveats: Donors skewed white British and female; clonal diversity was possibly underestimated. Baseline seropositives among AZD1222 recipients totaled only five or six. Two AZD1222 administrations were followed by greater Spike-specific TCR breadth and depth.

Here immunoSEQ multiplex PCR was the method, and the copy in TCRdb shows in-frame clones only, minus some. The sample holds about 120,000 clones, 75% to 95% seen once. With respect to this clone: The antigen remains undetermined.

This CDR3 is built from 15 residues. With 5 bases clipped from V and 0 bases from J, the junction kept 6 bases outside the gene matches. Germline V gene sequence: CDR1 SGHTA, CDR2 FQGNSA. This chain uses TRBV7-2 with TRBJ1-2; 7 bases agree with TRBD1. Sequenced here: peripheral blood, sampled on day 0 of AZD1222 vaccination. The receptor was isolated from an adult in good health. For the CDR3, the DNA is TGTGCCAGCAGCACGACCGGGACAGCTAACTATGGCTACACCTTC. Protein: CASSTTGTANYGYTF.